Each of the 5 T cell receptor beta chains below was sequenced from the same sample in a study of cytomegalovirus exposure and HLA in healthy donors. 13 Jbeta primers and 60 Vbeta primers were used for the PCR. The assay was immunoSEQ multiplex PCR, and TCRdb's table has in-frame clones only and misses some. The repertoire holds hundreds of thousands of clones, with roughly 91% as singletons. Sample: PBMCs. Source of these receptors: a woman aged 18-35 years in good health and CMV-seronegative.

The chain employs TRBV5-1 and TRBJ1-1; D is unresolved. V lost 2 bases and J lost 4, with 12 bases in between. Germline assignment: CDR1 SGHRS and CDR2 YFSETQ. There are 14 residues in the CDR3. CDR3 sequence: CASSFGVVGTEAFF. CDR3 in DNA: TGCGCCAGCAGCTTCGGGGTAGTAGGCACTGAAGCTTTCTTT.

The rearrangement joins TRBV6-6 to TRBJ2-5; 9 bases agree with TRBD1. This CDR3 spans 15 amino acids. Germline CDR1 and CDR2: MNHNY and SVGAGI (reference sequence). J lost 0 bases, V lost 5 bases, and 4 bases had no gene match. As DNA, the CDR3 is TGTGCCAGCAGTAACAGGGGGCAGTACCAAGAGACCCAGTACTTC. Translation gives CASSNRGQYQETQYF.

This clone came up once. The chain carries TRBV25-1 and TRBJ1-1, with 9 bases fitting TRBD1. The germline gives CDR1 MGHDK, CDR2 SYGVNS. The J segment lost 13 bases and the V segment lost 7 bases, leaving 10 bases of the junction unmatched. The CDR3 sequence is 12 residues long. In nucleotides, the CDR3 is TGTGCCAGCACCGGGACAGGGCTGATAAGTTTCTTT. Protein sequence: CASTGTGLISFF.

This rearrangement joins TRBV10-3 to TRBJ2-7; 11 bases match TRBD2. Germline V gives CDR1 ENHRY, CDR2 SYGVKD. The CDR3 is 16 amino acids. V lost 5 bases, J lost 2 bases, and 8 bases stayed unmatched. This chain's CDR3 is CAISSSLAGAPYEQYF. The DNA for the CDR3 is TGTGCCATCAGTAGTTCACTAGCGGGAGCCCCCTACGAGCAGTACTTC.

The chain carries TRBV7-6 and TRBJ1-4, with 7 bases matching TRBD1. Germline CDR1 SGHVS, CDR2 FNYEAQ. The CDR3 covers 14 residues. V gave up 5 bases and J gave up 5 bases; unmatched junction bases: 5. In DNA, the CDR3 is TGTGCCAGCAGCAAAACAGGGGAAAATGAAAAACTGTTTTTT. This codes for CASSKTGENEKLFF.